This T cell receptor beta chain was obtained from a study of T cells in Graves' hyperthyroidism and ophthalmopathy. About the research overall: Once the initial diagnosis was made, peripheral blood was obtained before any treatment.

Regions amplified from RNA transcripts were the TCR beta CDR3 regions. Initially, a first-round RT-PCR of the TCR CDR3 employed the HTBI primer set. A single record per CDR3 protein comes from TCRdb applying MiXCR to the multiplex PCR reads. This sample has more than 350,000 distinct CDR3 sequences, with 13% to 15% found just once. Study-wide findings and caveats: Blood also carried most thyroid clonotypes expanded above 0.001.

This clonotype came up many times. What it binds is not known. Sequencing was carried out using blood. This sequence originates from a woman aged 55-70 years with Graves' ophthalmopathy.

CDR3 region: CASSRDRAYGYTF. Written as DNA, the CDR3 is TGCGCCAGCAGTCGGGACAGGGCCTATGGCTACACCTTC. V gene TRBV5-1 combines with J gene TRBJ1-2; 9 bases line up with TRBD1. Germline CDR1 is SGHRS and CDR2 is YFSETQ. With V trimmed by 5 bases and J by 4 bases, 3 bases remained unmatched. There are 13 residues in the CDR3.